A selection of T cell receptor beta chains follows, all from one sample in a study of blood T cell repertoires in COVID-19. Assay: immunoSEQ multiplex PCR; the TCRdb copy retains only in-frame clones and omits some. This repertoire shows 250,000 to 400,000 clones, about nine tenths found once; its top ten account for roughly 2.6%. The sequencing input was PBMCs or T cells enriched from blood (not recorded which). Source of these receptors: a man aged 60-69 years who had recovered from COVID-19. CDR3s include the opening cysteine and the closing phenylalanine or tryptophan. D genes are given only for firm matches. Rows give clone size only sometimes, using once, few, many, or a class for an expanded clone.

v_gene	j_gene	abundance	d_gene	CDR3aa	CDR3nt
TRBV3-1/TRBV3-2	TRBJ1-1	.	TRBD1	CASSRQGASEAFF	TGTGCCAGCAGTCGTCAGGGGGCGTCTGAAGCTTTCTTT
TRBV15	TRBJ2-1	.	TRBD2	CATSRGTSGAYNEQFF	TGTGCCACCAGCAGGGGGACTAGCGGCGCATACAATGAGCAGTTCTTC
TRBV7-2	TRBJ2-1	.	.	CASSLGFSLYNEQFF	TGTGCCAGCAGCTTAGGTTTTTCACTTTACAATGAGCAGTTCTTC
TRBV7-6	TRBJ1-1	.	.	CASSPQMNTEAFF	TGTGCCAGCAGCCCACAGATGAACACTGAAGCTTTCTTT
TRBV3-1/TRBV3-2	TRBJ1-1	many	.	CASSQVPTGGTEAFF	TGTGCCAGCAGCCAAGTCCCGACAGGCGGGACTGAAGCTTTCTTT
TRBV18	TRBJ2-7	.	TRBD2	CASSPRLAGTVEQYF	TGTGCCAGCTCACCACGGCTAGCGGGGACTGTCGAGCAGTACTTC
TRBV2	TRBJ1-5	.	.	CASRQGDQPQHF	TGTGCCAGCAGGCAGGGTGATCAGCCCCAGCATTTT
TRBV5-4	TRBJ1-6	.	TRBD1	CASSSPTGQGARTLHF	TGTGCCAGCAGCTCTCCAACGGGCCAGGGGGCGCGAACCCTCCACTTT
TRBV7-2	TRBJ2-1	.	.	CASSLTRTEQFF	TGTGCCAGCAGCTTAACTAGGACTGAGCAGTTCTTC
TRBV5-5	TRBJ1-6	once	TRBD1	CASSFTGTGFSSPLHF	TGTGCCAGCAGTTTTACCGGGACAGGGTTTTCTTCACCCCTCCACTTT
TRBV5-1	TRBJ1-4	once	.	CASSLGRATNEKLFF	TGCGCCAGCAGCTTGGGCAGGGCCACTAATGAAAAACTGTTTTTT
TRBV14	TRBJ1-2	.	.	CASSTDRETVYGYTF	TGTGCCAGCAGCACGGACAGAGAGACGGTCTATGGCTACACCTTC
TRBV12-3/TRBV12-4	TRBJ1-1	.	.	CASSLRGRTEAFF	TGTGCCAGCAGTTTAAGGGGTAGGACTGAAGCTTTCTTT
TRBV19	TRBJ1-1	.	TRBD1	CASSIDPSTGGSAFF	TGTGCCAGTAGTATAGATCCGTCGACAGGGGGGTCGGCTTTCTTT
TRBV6-1	TRBJ2-5	once	.	CASSEGSYYQETQYF	TGTGCCAGCAGTGAAGGGAGTTATTACCAAGAGACCCAGTACTTC
TRBV25-1	TRBJ2-3	.	.	CASSDSQKVTDTQYF	TGTGCCAGCAGTGACTCCCAGAAAGTCACAGATACGCAGTATTTT
TRBV20-1	TRBJ1-2	.	.	CSASRDWLGYTF	TGCAGTGCTAGTCGGGATTGGCTTGGCTACACCTTC
TRBV5-1	TRBJ1-3	.	TRBD1	CASSFLQGAAGNTIYF	TGCGCCAGCAGCTTCTTACAGGGGGCGGCTGGAAACACCATATATTTT
TRBV6-5	TRBJ1-5	.	.	CARERLRQANQPQHF	TGTGCCAGAGAGCGGCTCAGACAGGCGAATCAGCCCCAGCATTTT
TRBV4-1	TRBJ1-6	once	TRBD1	CASSQGTGISYNSPLHF	TGCGCCAGCAGCCAAGGGACAGGGATCTCCTATAATTCACCCCTCCACTTT
TRBV5-1	TRBJ2-7	.	.	CASSGDNSYEQYF	TGCGCCAGCAGCGGGGACAACTCCTACGAGCAGTACTTC
TRBV4-3	TRBJ1-1	.	.	CASSQVRGGTVLNTEAFF	TGCGCCAGCAGCCAAGTTCGGGGGGGAACAGTTTTGAACACTGAAGCTTTCTTT
TRBV14	TRBJ1-2	.	.	CASSQAFRGRLAPKDGYTF	TGTGCCAGCAGCCAAGCATTTAGGGGGAGATTGGCCCCGAAAGACGGCTACACCTTC
TRBV2	TRBJ1-6	.	.	CASSGGMGNSPLHF	TGTGCCAGCAGTGGAGGGATGGGAAATTCACCCCTCCACTTT
TRBV7-7	TRBJ2-2	once	TRBD2	CASSFSGGELFF	TGTGCTAGCAGCTTTAGCGGGGGGGAGCTGTTTTTT
TRBV29-1	TRBJ2-2	.	TRBD1	CSVGQGAMAGELFF	TGCAGCGTTGGGCAGGGGGCAATGGCCGGGGAGCTGTTTTTT
TRBV18	TRBJ2-7	.	.	CASSPPTGTQNGEQYF	TGTGCCAGCTCACCACCGACCGGGACTCAAAACGGCGAGCAGTACTTC
TRBV24-1	TRBJ2-7	.	TRBD2	CATSSRTSGTYEQYF	TGTGCCACCAGTTCGAGGACTAGCGGGACCTACGAGCAGTACTTC
TRBV19	TRBJ2-4	.	TRBD2	CASIGLAENKNIQYF	TGTGCCAGTATTGGACTAGCAGAAAACAAAAACATTCAGTACTTC
TRBV7-9	TRBJ2-2	once	.	CASSLLSPDTGELFF	TGTGCCAGCAGCTTATTAAGCCCCGATACCGGGGAGCTGTTTTTT
TRBV6-5	TRBJ2-1	once	TRBD2	CASSYGSGSKNEQFF	TGTGCCAGCAGTTACGGTAGCGGGAGTAAGAATGAGCAGTTCTTC
TRBV5-1	TRBJ1-5	.	.	CASSNGVNNQPQHF	TGCGCCAGCAGCAACGGGGTAAACAATCAGCCCCAGCATTTT
TRBV30	TRBJ1-1	.	.	CAWMRGGFSGAEAFF	TGTGCCTGGATGCGGGGGGGGTTTTCGGGCGCTGAAGCTTTCTTT
TRBV7-2	TRBJ1-6	.	TRBD1	CASRQGQHNSPLHF	TGTGCCAGCAGACAGGGACAGCATAATTCACCCCTCCACTTT
TRBV30	TRBJ1-1	.	TRBD1	CAWSVRGQGFRNTEAFF	TGTGCCTGGAGTGTACGGGGACAGGGGTTTAGGAACACTGAAGCTTTCTTT
TRBV25-1	TRBJ2-5	.	TRBD1	CASKGPPGQKETQYF	TGTGCCAGCAAAGGCCCTCCGGGACAGAAAGAGACCCAGTACTTC
TRBV3-1/TRBV3-2	TRBJ2-3	.	TRBD2	CASSHLGLAGARPDTQYF	TGTGCCAGCAGCCATCTGGGACTAGCGGGGGCCCGGCCAGATACGCAGTATTTT